This T cell receptor beta chain was obtained from a study of regulatory T cells in long-lasting Graves disease. Building the TCR beta libraries relied on iRepertoire HTBI primers, and CDR3 regions underwent Arm-PCR. TCRdb reanalysed the multiplex PCR reads using MiXCR and keeps one entry per CDR3 protein. The top ten clones hold roughly a sixth of a sample with about 440,000 distinct CDR3 sequences, 15% of them seen once. Time point reported: newly diagnosed GD, antithyroid drugs for less than 3 months. PBMC-derived RNA was used for the TCR library. There are many counts of this clonotype. CDR1 and CDR2 from the germline V gene are LGHDT and YNNKEL (reference sequence). This CDR3 has 15 residues. Trimming removed 3 bases at V and 1 base at J, with 9 bases between. These data were also filed under a second study, of T cells in Graves' hyperthyroidism and ophthalmopathy.

The source was peripheral blood mononuclear cells (PBMCs), collected at new diagnosis, from a patient treated with antithyroid drugs. This rearrangement joins TRBV3-1 to TRBJ2-2, with TRBD1 as a possible D gene (6 bases). This receptor was obtained from a young woman with Graves disease. CDR3 loop: CASSHEQGNTGELFF. The CDR3, as DNA: TGTGCCAGCAGCCATGAACAGGGGAACACCGGGGAGCTGTTTTTT.